One sample yielded the 26 T cell receptor beta chains listed below, sequenced in a study of OX40 agonist ivuxolimab in advanced cancers. Clones were sequenced by immunoSEQ multiplex PCR, and TCRdb holds only the in-frame ones, with some missing. The sample has about 84,000 clones, 75% to 95% seen once. The starting material was CD4+ or CD8+ T cells sorted from blood, obtained in a trial of the OX40 agonist ivuxolimab. The receptor source for this set is an adult with an advanced solid tumor such as melanoma, head and neck, liver or kidney cancer.

Only one count was recorded for this clone. The chain combines TRBV11-3 with TRBJ2-5; 7 nucleotides agree with TRBD2. CDR3 length: 15 residues. V lost 4 bases to trimming and J lost 4 bases; unmatched junction nucleotides: 9. CDR1 and CDR2 (germline): SGHNT, YENEEA. CDR3 sequence: CASSSPLAGVETQYF. CDR3 DNA sequence: TGTGCCAGCAGCTCTCCTTTGGCGGGAGTAGAGACCCAGTACTTC.

The chain joins TRBV12-5 to TRBJ2-1, with 11 bases that match TRBD2. The germline CDR1 and CDR2 sequences are LGHNT and FRNRAP. Trimming cost V 7 bases and J 7 bases; bases outside gene matches: 9. CDR3 length: 15 residues. As DNA, the CDR3 is TGTGCTAGTGCCGCGCTAGCGGGAGGACGGAATGAGCAGTTCTTC. Its translation is CASAALAGGRNEQFF.

V is TRBV11-1 and J is TRBJ2-1, with TRBD2 identical over 9 bases. This CDR3 contains 17 residues. V was pared by 5 bases and J by 8 bases, with 16 bases of the junction left unmatched. The V gene's germline CDR1 is SGHAT and CDR2 FQDESV (reference sequence). CDR3 in amino acids: CASSPQGGLAWGHEQFF. CDR3 sequence (DNA): TGTGCCAGCAGCCCGCAAGGGGGACTAGCCTGGGGCCATGAGCAGTTCTTC.

The rearrangement joins TRBV20-1 to TRBJ2-7; D possibly corresponds to TRBD1 (5 bases). V dropped 6 bases and J dropped 7 bases, with 13 bases sitting between them. The germline CDR1 and CDR2 sequences are DFQATT and SNEGSKA (reference sequence). The CDR3 has 11 amino acids. CDR3 nucleotide sequence: TGCAGTGCCCAGAGCAGGGATGAGCAGTACTTC. As protein: CSAQSRDEQYF.

CDR3 DNA: TGTGCCAGCAGTCAGCCGGTGAGGGCCACTGAAGCTTTCTTT. This codes for CASSQPVRATEAFF. V usage is TRBV6-5 and J usage is TRBJ1-1; D gene ambiguous. Looked up from germline, CDR1 is MNHEY and CDR2 is SVGAGI. V was cut by 5 bases and J by 4 bases, with 14 bases left in between. The CDR3 length is 14 residues.

The table lists this clone with a few counts. The chain carries TRBV6-5 and TRBJ1-5; D unclear. In germline, CDR1 is MNHEY, CDR2 SVGAGI. This CDR3 is 13 amino acids long. Trimming left V 5 bases short and J 5 bases short, with 10 bases between. CDR3 protein: CASSRSHDQPQHF. The CDR3 nucleotides are TGTGCCAGCAGTCGATCACATGATCAGCCCCAGCATTTT.

The chain is built from TRBV30 and TRBJ2-6; TRBD1 might be the D (6 bases). The CDR3 contains 15 residues. The germline V gene encodes CDR1 GTSNPN and CDR2 SVGIG (reference sequence). The V end was cut by 2 bases, the J end by 2 bases, with 10 bases between. CDR3 sequence: CAWSTHRAGANVLTF. Here the CDR3 DNA reads TGTGCCTGGAGTACTCACAGGGCTGGGGCCAACGTCCTGACTTTC. The whole variable domain, remainder taken from reference TRBV30 and TRBJ2-6, is SQTIHQWPATLVQPVGSPLSLECTVEGTSNPNLYWYRQAAGRGLQLLFYSVGIGQISSEVPQNLSASRPQDRQFILSSKKLLLSDSGFYLCAWSTHRAGANVLTFGAGSRLTVL.

The V and J genes are TRBV18 and TRBJ2-1, with 7 positions matching TRBD1. CDR3 length: 15 amino acids. Trimming removed 5 bases from V and 4 bases from J; junction bases left unmatched: 8. CDR1 and CDR2 from the germline V gene are KGHSH and LQKENI. In DNA form, the CDR3 reads TGTGCCAGCTCAACTCTGACAGGGCCTTACAATGAGCAGTTCTTC. Protein product: CASSTLTGPYNEQFF.

This sequence joins TRBV29-1 and TRBJ2-3; D not resolved. The CDR3 sequence is 15 residues long. Per the germline V gene, CDR1 is SQVTM and CDR2 is ANQGSEA. Trimming shortened V by 0 bases and J by 0 bases, and 10 bases separated the two germline ends. In DNA, the CDR3 is TGCAGCGTTGAAGATCAGGCAGGTAGCACAGATACGCAGTATTTT. Protein sequence: CSVEDQAGSTDTQYF.

The chain has TRBV27 and TRBJ1-5; 11 bases map to TRBD1. This CDR3 has 16 amino acids. The germline CDR1 and CDR2 sequences are MNHEY and SMNVEV (reference sequence). V dropped 2 bases and J dropped 6; count of bases not matched to a gene: 6. CDR3 DNA sequence: TGTGCCAGCAGTTTAGGACAGGGGGCCTCCGTTCAGCCCCAGCATTTT. This encodes CASSLGQGASVQPQHF.

V is TRBV10-1 and J is TRBJ2-1, with D perhaps TRBD1 or TRBD2 (5 bases each). The CDR3 is 15 amino acids. The germline V gene has CDR1 WNHNN and CDR2 SYGVQD (reference sequence). Trimming pared 2 bases from V and 10 bases from J, leaving 18 bases between. The CDR3 nucleotides read TGCGCCAGCAGTGAGAGATTTCTTGGGGGAGAGGAGCAGTTCTTC. Protein: CASSERFLGGEEQFF.

The chain couples TRBV7-9 to TRBJ2-2; D gene uncertain. This CDR3 is built from 15 residues. CDR1 SEHNR and CDR2 FQNEAQ come from the germline V gene (reference sequence). V was shortened by 5 bases and J by 0 bases, with 10 bases between the two germline ends. The CDR3 loop is CASSGGMANTGELFF. CDR3 DNA: TGTGCCAGCAGCGGTGGGATGGCGAACACCGGGGAGCTGTTTTTT.

The CDR3 DNA sequence: TGTGCCAGCAGCGTCGCACCATCTCTAGGACAGGGGGCGAGCGAGCAGTACTTC. Translated: CASSVAPSLGQGASEQYF. The genes are TRBV9 and TRBJ2-7; 11 nucleotides align to TRBD1. V lost 2 bases and J lost 6; bases outside the gene matches: 16. Germline V gene lookup returns CDR1 SGDLS and CDR2 YYNGEE. The CDR3 runs to 18 residues. Combining the CDR3 with reference TRBV9 and TRBJ2-7 gives the whole variable domain DSGVTQTPKHLITATGQRVTLRCSPRSGDLSVYWYQQSLDQGLQFLIQYYNGEERAKGNILERFSAQQFPDLHSELNLSSLELGDSALYFCASSVAPSLGQGASEQYFGPGTRLTVT.

This sequence joins TRBV27 and TRBJ1-2; 7 bases map to TRBD1. J lost 5 bases, V lost 5 bases, and 14 bases had no gene match. This CDR3 has 16 residues. The germline gives CDR1 MNHEY, CDR2 SMNVEV (reference sequence). The CDR3 region is CASSRFSDRTRYGYTF. Written as DNA, the CDR3 is TGTGCCAGCAGTCGTTTCTCGGACAGGACTCGATATGGCTACACCTTC.

The V call is TRBV7-2, the J call TRBJ2-1; tentative D call: TRBD2 (6 bases). Germline V gene sequence: CDR1 SGHTA, CDR2 FQGNSA. The V end lost 2 bases, the J end lost 2 bases, and 10 bases lay between the germline ends. CDR3 length: 15 amino acids. The CDR3 sequence: CASSLRAGTYNEQFF. In DNA, the CDR3 is TGTGCCAGCAGCTTACGGGCGGGGACCTACAATGAGCAGTTCTTC.

The chain uses TRBV5-4 and TRBJ2-5; TRBD2 is a possible D gene (6 bases). The CDR3 runs 15 residues. Germline CDR1 and CDR2: SGHNT and YYREEE (reference sequence). The V and J ends lost 3 bases and 0 bases respectively, with 12 bases between them. Written as DNA, the CDR3 is TGTGCCAGCAGCTCGGGACTCGGGTACCAAGAGACCCAGTACTTC. It is translated as CASSSGLGYQETQYF. Full variable domain (missing parts from reference TRBV5-4 and TRBJ2-5): ETGVTQSPTHLIKTRGQQVTLRCSSQSGHNTVSWYQQALGQGPQFIFQYYREEENGRGNFPPRFSGLQFPNYSSELNVNALELDDSALYLCASSSGLGYQETQYFGPGTRLLVL.

This chain uses TRBV9 with TRBJ2-1, with 9 bases that match TRBD2. Unmatched junction bases numbered 5, after V lost 0 bases and J lost 7 bases. Germline CDR1 is SGDLS and CDR2 is YYNGEE. This CDR3 is 15 amino acids long. The CDR3 reads CASSVGGSGRNEQFF. CDR3 bases: TGTGCCAGCAGCGTAGGAGGTAGCGGGAGAAATGAGCAGTTCTTC. Variable domain in full (rest from reference TRBV9 and TRBJ2-1): DSGVTQTPKHLITATGQRVTLRCSPRSGDLSVYWYQQSLDQGLQFLIQYYNGEERAKGNILERFSAQQFPDLHSELNLSSLELGDSALYFCASSVGGSGRNEQFFGPGTRLTVL.

The J gene is TRBJ2-1, the V gene TRBV18; D possibly corresponds to TRBD2 (5 bases). Germline-derived CDR1 and CDR2 are KGHSH and LQKENI. This CDR3 has 15 amino acids. V lost 3 bases to trimming and J lost 3 bases, with 12 bases between them. CDR3 DNA sequence: TGTGCCAGCTCACCCGGACTCTTCTTCTACAATGAGCAGTTCTTC. Translation gives CASSPGLFFYNEQFF.

The rearrangement joins TRBV7-2 to TRBJ2-7; TRBD1 is a possible D gene (5 bases). The V gene lost 0 bases and the J gene lost 3 bases, with 12 bases spanning the gap. The V gene's germline CDR1 is SGHTA and CDR2 FQGNSA. CDR3 length: 15 amino acids. The CDR3 spells CASSLAPGNHYEQYF. The CDR3, as DNA: TGTGCCAGCAGCTTAGCCCCAGGGAACCACTACGAGCAGTACTTC.

This clone was observed once. The rearrangement uses TRBV19 and TRBJ2-5; 7 bases agree with TRBD2. The germline CDR1 and CDR2 sequences are LNHDA and SQIVND (reference sequence). The CDR3 length is 15 residues. V trimming: 5 bases; J trimming: 7 bases; junction bases outside the gene matches: 13. Here the CDR3 DNA reads TGTGCCAGTAGTGTGGGACTAACCAAAGATGGGACCCAGTACTTC. The encoded protein is CASSVGLTKDGTQYF.

The rearrangement uses TRBV5-8 and TRBJ2-1, with TRBD1 as a possible D gene (5 bases). Germline V gives CDR1 SGHTS, CDR2 YDEGEE. The CDR3 consists of 13 residues. CDR3 protein: CASAGYSYNEQFF. The CDR3 coding sequence is TGTGCAAGTGCAGGGTACTCCTACAATGAGCAGTTCTTC.

This clone was counted a single time. Other DNA sequences of this sample code for an identical CDR3. The V gene is TRBV6-5, the J gene TRBJ2-5, with 10 bases fitting TRBD2. Germline CDR1 MNHEY, CDR2 SVGAGI. The CDR3 spans 14 residues. The V and J ends lost 5 bases and 2 bases, in that order; junction bases with no gene match: 2. Here the CDR3 DNA reads TGTGCCAGCAGTAGCGGGGGGGGACAAGAGACCCAGTACTTC. Its protein product is CASSSGGGQETQYF.

The V call is TRBV11-3, the J call TRBJ2-7, with D possibly TRBD2 on 5 matching bases. CDR1 and CDR2 (germline): SGHNT, YENEEA. This CDR3 comprises 13 residues. V was clipped by 1 base and J by 6 bases, with 10 bases between them. The CDR3 protein is CASSLGAGGEQYF. The CDR3 coding sequence is TGTGCCAGCAGCTTAGGCGCGGGTGGCGAGCAGTACTTC.

V usage is TRBV27 and J usage is TRBJ2-2; D gene unclear. CDR3 length: 13 residues. V lost 3 bases and J lost 1, with 3 bases in between. Germline values: CDR1 MNHEY, CDR2 SMNVEV (reference sequence). The CDR3: CASSLLNTGELFF. DNA of the CDR3: TGTGCCAGCAGTTTGTTGAACACCGGGGAGCTGTTTTTT.

The chain joins TRBV5-8 to TRBJ1-4, with 12 bases that match TRBD1. In germline, CDR1 is SGHTS, CDR2 YDEGEE. CDR3 length: 17 amino acids. Trimming removed 4 bases from V and 5 bases from J; junction bases left unmatched: 9. In DNA, the CDR3 is TGTGCCAGCAGCCTACCCGGGACAGGGGGCTACAATGAAAAACTGTTTTTT. This translates into CASSLPGTGGYNEKLFF. Full variable domain (remainder filled in from reference TRBV5-8 and TRBJ1-4): EAGVTQSPTHLIKTRGQQATLRCSPISGHTSVYWYQQALGLGLQFLLWYDEGEERNRGNFPPRFSGRQFPNYSSELNVNALELEDSALYLCASSLPGTGGYNEKLFFGSGTQLSVL.

The CDR3 sequence: CASNTQGGGYGYTF. DNA of the CDR3: TGTGCCAGCAACACACAGGGGGGAGGCTATGGCTACACCTTC. The V gene is TRBV7-2, the J gene TRBJ1-2, with 8 bases matching TRBD1. The CDR3 has 14 amino acids. CDR1 SGHTA and CDR2 FQGNSA come from the germline V gene. Trimming cost V 7 bases and J 4 bases; bases outside gene matches: 8.